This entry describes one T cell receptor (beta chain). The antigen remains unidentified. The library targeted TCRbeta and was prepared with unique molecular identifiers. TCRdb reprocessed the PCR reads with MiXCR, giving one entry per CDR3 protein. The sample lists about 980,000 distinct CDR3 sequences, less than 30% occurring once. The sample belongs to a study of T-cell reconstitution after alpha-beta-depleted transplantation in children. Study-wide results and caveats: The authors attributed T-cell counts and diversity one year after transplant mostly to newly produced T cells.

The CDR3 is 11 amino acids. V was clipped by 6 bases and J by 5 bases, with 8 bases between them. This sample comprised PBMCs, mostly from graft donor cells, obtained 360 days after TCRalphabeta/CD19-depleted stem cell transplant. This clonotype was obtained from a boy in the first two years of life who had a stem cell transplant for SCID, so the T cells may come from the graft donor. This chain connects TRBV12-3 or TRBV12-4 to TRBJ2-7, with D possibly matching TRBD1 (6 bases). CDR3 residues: CASRAGDEQYF. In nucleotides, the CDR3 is TGTGCCAGCAGGGCAGGGGACGAGCAGTACTTC.